This TCR beta chain is from a study of T cells after yellow fever vaccination. The CDR3 contains 13 residues. Germline V gene sequence: CDR1 DFQATT, CDR2 SNEGSKA (reference sequence). Trimming took off 3 bases at V and 5 bases at J, with 14 bases between the two ends. At least ten counts were recorded for this clonotype. TCRdb redid the calling of the 5' RACE reads with MiXCR, one entry per CDR3 protein. The sample includes over 120,000 distinct CDR3 sequences, about 6.2% of them seen just once. J is TRBJ2-7 and V is TRBV20-1; D not resolved. Sequenced here: CD4+ T cells sorted from PBMCs, sampled 10 days after the yellow fever booster vaccination. The clonotype originates from a young man who received the YFV17D yellow fever vaccine. CDR3: CSASHGGPHEQYF. Here the CDR3 DNA reads TGCAGTGCTAGTCACGGTGGACCCCACGAGCAGTACTTC.